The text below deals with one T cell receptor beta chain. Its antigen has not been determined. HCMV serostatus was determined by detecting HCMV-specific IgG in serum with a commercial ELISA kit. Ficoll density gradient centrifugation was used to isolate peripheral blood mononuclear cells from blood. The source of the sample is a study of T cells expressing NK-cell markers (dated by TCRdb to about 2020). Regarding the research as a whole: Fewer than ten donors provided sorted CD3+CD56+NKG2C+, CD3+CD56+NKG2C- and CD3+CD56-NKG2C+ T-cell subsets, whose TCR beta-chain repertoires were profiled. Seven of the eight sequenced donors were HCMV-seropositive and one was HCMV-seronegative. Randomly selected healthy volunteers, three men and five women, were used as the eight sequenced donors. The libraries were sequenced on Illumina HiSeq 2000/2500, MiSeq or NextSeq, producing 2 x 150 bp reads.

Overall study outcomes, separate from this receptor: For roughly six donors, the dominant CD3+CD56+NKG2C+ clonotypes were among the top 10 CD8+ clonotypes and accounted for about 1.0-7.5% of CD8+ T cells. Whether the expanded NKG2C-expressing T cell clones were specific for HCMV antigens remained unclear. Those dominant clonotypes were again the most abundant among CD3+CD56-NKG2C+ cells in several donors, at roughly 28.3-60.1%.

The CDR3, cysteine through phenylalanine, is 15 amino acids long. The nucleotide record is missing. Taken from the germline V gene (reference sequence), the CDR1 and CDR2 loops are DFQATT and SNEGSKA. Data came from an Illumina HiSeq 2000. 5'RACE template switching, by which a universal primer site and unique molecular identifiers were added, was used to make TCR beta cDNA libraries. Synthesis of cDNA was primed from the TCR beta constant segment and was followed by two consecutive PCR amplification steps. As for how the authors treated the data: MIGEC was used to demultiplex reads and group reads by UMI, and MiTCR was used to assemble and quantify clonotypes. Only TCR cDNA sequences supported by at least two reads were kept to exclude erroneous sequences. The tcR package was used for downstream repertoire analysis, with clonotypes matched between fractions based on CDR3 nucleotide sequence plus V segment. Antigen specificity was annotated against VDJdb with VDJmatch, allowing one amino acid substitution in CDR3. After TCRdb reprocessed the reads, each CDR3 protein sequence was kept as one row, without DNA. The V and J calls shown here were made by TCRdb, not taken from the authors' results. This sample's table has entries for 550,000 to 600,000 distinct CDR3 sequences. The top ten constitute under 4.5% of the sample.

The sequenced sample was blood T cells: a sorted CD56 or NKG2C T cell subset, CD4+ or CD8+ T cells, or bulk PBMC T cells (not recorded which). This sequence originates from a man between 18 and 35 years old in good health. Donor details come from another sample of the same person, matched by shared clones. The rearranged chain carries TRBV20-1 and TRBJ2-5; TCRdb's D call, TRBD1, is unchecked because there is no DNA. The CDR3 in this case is CSARDRQSSVETQYF.